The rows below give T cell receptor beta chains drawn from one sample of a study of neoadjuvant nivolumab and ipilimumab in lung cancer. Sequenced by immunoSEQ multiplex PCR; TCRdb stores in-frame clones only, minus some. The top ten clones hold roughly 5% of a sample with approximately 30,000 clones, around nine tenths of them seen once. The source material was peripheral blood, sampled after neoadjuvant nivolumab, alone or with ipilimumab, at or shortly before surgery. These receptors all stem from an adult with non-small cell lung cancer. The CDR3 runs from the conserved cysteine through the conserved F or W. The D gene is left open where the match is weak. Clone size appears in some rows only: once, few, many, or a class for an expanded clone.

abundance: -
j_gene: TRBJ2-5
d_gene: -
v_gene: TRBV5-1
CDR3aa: CASSRGQSQETQYF
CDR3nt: TGCGCCAGCAGTCGAGGGCAATCCCAAGAGACCCAGTACTTC

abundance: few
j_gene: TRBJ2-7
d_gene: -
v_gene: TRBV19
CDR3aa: CASSIGPGAYEQYF
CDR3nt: TGTGCCAGTAGTATAGGACCGGGGGCGTACGAGCAGTACTTC

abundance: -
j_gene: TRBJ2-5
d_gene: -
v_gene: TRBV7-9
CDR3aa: CASSLSLETQYF
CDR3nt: TGTGCCAGCAGCTTATCTCTAGAGACCCAGTACTTC

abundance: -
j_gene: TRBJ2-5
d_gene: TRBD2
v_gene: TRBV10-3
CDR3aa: CAIGEGGQETQYF
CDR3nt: TGTGCCATCGGGGAGGGTGGGCAAGAGACCCAGTACTTC

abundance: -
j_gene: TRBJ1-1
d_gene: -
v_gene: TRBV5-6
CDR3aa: CASSLAPQEAFF
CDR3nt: TGTGCCAGCAGCTTGGCCCCCCAGGAAGCTTTCTTT

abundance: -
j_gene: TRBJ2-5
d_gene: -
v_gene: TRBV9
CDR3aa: CASSSRGGSVGQETQYF
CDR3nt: TGTGCCAGCAGCTCACGGGGTGGGTCAGTGGGCCAAGAGACCCAGTACTTC

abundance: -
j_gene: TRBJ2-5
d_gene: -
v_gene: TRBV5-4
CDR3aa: CASSLGGPRETQYF
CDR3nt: TGTGCCAGCAGCCTCGGGGGACCCCGAGAGACCCAGTACTTC

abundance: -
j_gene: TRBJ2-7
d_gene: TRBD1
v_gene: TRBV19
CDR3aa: CASSIGQGAGYEQYF
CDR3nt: TGTGCCAGTAGTATCGGACAGGGGGCCGGATACGAGCAGTACTTC

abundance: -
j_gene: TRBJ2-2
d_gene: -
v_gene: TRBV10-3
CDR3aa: CAISDSQGWAGELFF
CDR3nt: TGTGCCATCAGTGATTCCCAGGGGTGGGCCGGGGAGCTGTTTTTT

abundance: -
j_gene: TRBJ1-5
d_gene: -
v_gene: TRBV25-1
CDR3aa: CATEVTVSNQPQHF
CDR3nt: TGTGCCACCGAAGTGACGGTTAGCAATCAGCCCCAGCATTTT

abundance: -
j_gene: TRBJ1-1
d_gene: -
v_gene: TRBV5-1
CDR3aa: CASSLSGRLNTEAFF
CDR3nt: TGCGCCAGCAGCCTGAGCGGACGGCTGAACACTGAAGCTTTCTTT

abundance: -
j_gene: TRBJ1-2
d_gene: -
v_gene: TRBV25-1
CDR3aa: CASSERQGPSEGYTF
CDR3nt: TGTGCCAGCAGTGAAAGGCAGGGACCATCTGAAGGCTACACCTTC

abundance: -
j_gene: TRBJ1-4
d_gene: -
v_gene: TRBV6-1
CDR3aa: CASSEATGPSSTNEKLFF
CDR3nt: TGTGCCAGCAGTGAAGCGACGGGCCCCTCCTCAACTAATGAAAAACTGTTTTTT

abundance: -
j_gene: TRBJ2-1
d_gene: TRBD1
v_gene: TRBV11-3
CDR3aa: CASSSRQGAYNEQFF
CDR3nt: TGTGCCAGCAGCTCCCGACAGGGGGCTTACAATGAGCAGTTCTTC

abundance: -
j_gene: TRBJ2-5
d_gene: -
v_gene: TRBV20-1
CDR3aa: CSAGKETQYF
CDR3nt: TGCAGTGCTGGGAAAGAGACCCAGTACTTC

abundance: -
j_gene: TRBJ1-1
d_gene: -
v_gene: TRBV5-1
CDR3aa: CASSYRRDTEAFF
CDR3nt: TGCGCCAGCAGCTACCGGAGGGACACTGAAGCTTTCTTT

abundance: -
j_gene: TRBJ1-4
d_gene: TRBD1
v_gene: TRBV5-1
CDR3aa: CASSLEGQGWEKLFF
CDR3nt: TGCGCCAGCAGCTTGGAGGGACAGGGTTGGGAAAAACTGTTTTTT

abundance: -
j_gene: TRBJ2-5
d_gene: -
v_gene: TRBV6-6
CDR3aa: CASTNEASWETQYF
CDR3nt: TGTGCCAGCACCAACGAGGCTAGTTGGGAGACCCAGTACTTC

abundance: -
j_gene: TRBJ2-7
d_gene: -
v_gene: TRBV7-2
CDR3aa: CASSLGPSGEQYF
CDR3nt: TGTGCCAGCAGCTTGGGCCCATCGGGCGAGCAGTACTTC

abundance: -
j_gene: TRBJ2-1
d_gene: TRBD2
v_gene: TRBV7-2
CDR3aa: CASSFSSGGKEQFF
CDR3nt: TGTGCCAGCAGCTTTAGTAGCGGGGGGAAGGAGCAGTTCTTC

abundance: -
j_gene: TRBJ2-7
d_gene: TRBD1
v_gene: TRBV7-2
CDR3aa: CASSPTVAWDRRIQYF
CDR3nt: TGTGCCAGCAGCCCAACTGTTGCTTGGGACAGGCGTATTCAGTACTTC

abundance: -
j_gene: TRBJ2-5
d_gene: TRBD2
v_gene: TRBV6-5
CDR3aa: CASMVSGGQETQYF
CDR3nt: TGTGCCAGCATGGTGTCGGGGGGCCAAGAGACCCAGTACTTC

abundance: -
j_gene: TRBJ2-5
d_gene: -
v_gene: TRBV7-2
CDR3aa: CASTKDHRATGGTQYF
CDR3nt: TGTGCCAGCACCAAAGACCACAGGGCCACCGGCGGGACCCAGTACTTC

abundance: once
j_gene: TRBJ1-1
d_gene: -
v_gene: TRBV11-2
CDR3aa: CASSLTPNTEAFF
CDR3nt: TGTGCCAGCAGCTTAACACCGAACACTGAAGCTTTCTTT

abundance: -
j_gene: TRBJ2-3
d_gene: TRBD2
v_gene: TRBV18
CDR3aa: CASSPKAGGTTDTQYF
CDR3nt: TGTGCCAGCTCACCCAAAGCGGGGGGGACCACAGATACGCAGTATTTT

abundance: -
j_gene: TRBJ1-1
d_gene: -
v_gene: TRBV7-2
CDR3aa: CASSPRTELNTEAFF
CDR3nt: TGTGCCAGCAGCCCTCGGACAGAACTGAACACTGAAGCTTTCTTT